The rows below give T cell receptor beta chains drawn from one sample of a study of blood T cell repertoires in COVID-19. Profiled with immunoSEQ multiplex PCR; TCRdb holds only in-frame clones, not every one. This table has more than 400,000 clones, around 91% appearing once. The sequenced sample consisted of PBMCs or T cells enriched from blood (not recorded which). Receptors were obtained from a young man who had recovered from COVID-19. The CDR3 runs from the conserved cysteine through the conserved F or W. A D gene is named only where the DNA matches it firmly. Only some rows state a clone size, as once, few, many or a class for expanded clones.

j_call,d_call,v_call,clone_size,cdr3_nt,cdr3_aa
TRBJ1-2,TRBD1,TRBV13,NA,TGTGCCAGCAGCCCAGACGGACAGGGAGGCAACAATGGCTACACCTTC,CASSPDGQGGNNGYTF
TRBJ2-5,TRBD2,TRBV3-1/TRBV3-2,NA,TGTGCCAGCAGCCAAAGGTTTGCGGGGGGTACGGAGACCCAGTACTTC,CASSQRFAGGTETQYF
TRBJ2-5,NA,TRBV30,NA,TGTGCCCATAGCAGGGATGGGGAGACCCAGTACTTC,CAHSRDGETQYF
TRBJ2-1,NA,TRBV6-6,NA,TGTGCCAGCAGTTACTCGGGCCCCAATGAGCAGTTCTTC,CASSYSGPNEQFF
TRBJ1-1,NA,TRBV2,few,TGTGCCAGCAGTGGGACAGTTGGCACTGAAGCTTTCTTT,CASSGTVGTEAFF
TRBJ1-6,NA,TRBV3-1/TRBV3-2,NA,TGTGCCAGCAGCCAAGAGGACAGATTGAATTCACCCCTCCACTTT,CASSQEDRLNSPLHF
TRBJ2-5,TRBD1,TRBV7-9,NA,TGTGCCAGCAGCCCTGGGACAGGGAAGAGAGAGACCCAGTACTTC,CASSPGTGKRETQYF
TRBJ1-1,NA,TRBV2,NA,TGTGCCAGCACTAGATCCGCAGGGGCTATCCTGGCGAACACTGAAGCTTTCTTT,CASTRSAGAILANTEAFF
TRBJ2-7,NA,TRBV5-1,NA,TGCGCCAGCAGCCCTACCGGGACATTCTTATACGAGCAGTACTTC,CASSPTGTFLYEQYF
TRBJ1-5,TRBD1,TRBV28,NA,TGTGCCAGCAGTCAACAGGGGCGAAGCAATCAGCCCCAGCATTTT,CASSQQGRSNQPQHF
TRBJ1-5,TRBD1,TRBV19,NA,TGTGCCAGTATGGGGGACAGATATAGCAATCAGCCCCAGCATTTT,CASMGDRYSNQPQHF
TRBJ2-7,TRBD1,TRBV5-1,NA,TGCGCCAGCAGCTTGGCCGGGACAGGGCCCAACGAGCAGTACTTC,CASSLAGTGPNEQYF
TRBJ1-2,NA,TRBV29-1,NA,TGCAGCGTTGAAGCCGTACAGGGCTATGGCTACACCTTC,CSVEAVQGYGYTF
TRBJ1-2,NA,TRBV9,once,TGTGCCAGCAGCGTAGTCGGGGGAGGCTACACCTTC,CASSVVGGGYTF
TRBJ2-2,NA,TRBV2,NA,TGTGCCAGCAGGAGGACTTACACCGGGGAGCTGTTTTTT,CASRRTYTGELFF
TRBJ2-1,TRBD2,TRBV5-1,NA,TGCGCCAGCTGTCGTGGACTAGTTTCGGATGAGCAGTTCTTC,CASCRGLVSDEQFF
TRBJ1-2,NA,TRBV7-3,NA,TGTGCCAGCAGCTTAAATGCGGGTACGGGTGGCTACACCTTC,CASSLNAGTGGYTF
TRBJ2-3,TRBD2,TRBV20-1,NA,TGCAGTGCTAGTGGGACTAGCGGGCGAACAGATACGCAGTATTTT,CSASGTSGRTDTQYF
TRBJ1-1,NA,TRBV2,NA,TGTGCCAGCAGTGCCGAGGTTGGGTACACTGAAGCTTTCTTT,CASSAEVGYTEAFF
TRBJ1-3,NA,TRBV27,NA,TGTGCCAGCAGCTCCGGAAACACCATATATTTT,CASSSGNTIYF
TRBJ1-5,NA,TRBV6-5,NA,TGTGCCAGCAGTTACCAGGGTGGGAGCAATCAGCCCCAGCATTTT,CASSYQGGSNQPQHF
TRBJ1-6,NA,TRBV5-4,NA,TGTGCCAGCAGCTTAGATCCGAGCTCCTATAATTCACCCCTCCACTTT,CASSLDPSSYNSPLHF
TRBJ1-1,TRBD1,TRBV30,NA,TGTGCCTGGCACAGGGGTTTGACGAACACTGAAGCTTTCTTT,CAWHRGLTNTEAFF
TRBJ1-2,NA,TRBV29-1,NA,TGCAGCGTTGTGTTAATCCAGAAGAAGAACTATGGCTACACCTTC,CSVVLIQKKNYGYTF
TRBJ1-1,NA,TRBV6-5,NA,TGTGCCAGCACCCCGACAATGAACACTGAAGCTTTCTTT,CASTPTMNTEAFF
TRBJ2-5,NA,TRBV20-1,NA,TGCAGTGCTAGTACCCTAGCGAAACCTCAAGAGACCCAGTACTTC,CSASTLAKPQETQYF
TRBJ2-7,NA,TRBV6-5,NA,TGTGCCAGCCGGACAGTTTCCTACGAGCAGTACTTC,CASRTVSYEQYF
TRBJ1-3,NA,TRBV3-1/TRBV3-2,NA,TGTGCCAGCAGCCAAAAAATATCGGGACTCAACTCTGGAAACACCATATATTTT,CASSQKISGLNSGNTIYF
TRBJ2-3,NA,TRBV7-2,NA,TGTGCCAGCACCAACACAGATACGCAGTATTTT,CASTNTDTQYF
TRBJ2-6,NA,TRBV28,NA,TGTGCCAGCAGTGCCATCAGGGCGGGGGCCAACGTCCTGACTTTC,CASSAIRAGANVLTF
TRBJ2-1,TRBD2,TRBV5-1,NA,TGCGCCAGCAGCTTAGCGGGAGAGCGTATCTTCAATGAGCAGTTCTTC,CASSLAGERIFNEQFF
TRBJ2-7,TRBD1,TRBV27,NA,TGTGCCAGCAGTCTTTCAACTCCGGGACAGGGCGCCTACGAGCAGTACTTC,CASSLSTPGQGAYEQYF
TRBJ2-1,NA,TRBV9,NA,TGTGCCAGCAGCCCCAGAGGAGCGGTGGAGACCTACAATGAGCAGTTCTTC,CASSPRGAVETYNEQFF
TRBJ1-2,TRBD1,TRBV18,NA,TGTGCCAGCTCACCAGGACAGGGGGCTGGTGGCTACACCTTC,CASSPGQGAGGYTF
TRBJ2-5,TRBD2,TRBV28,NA,TGTGCCAGCAGTTTTAGCTTCGCGGGAGGGGTGGGAGAGACCCAGTACTTC,CASSFSFAGGVGETQYF
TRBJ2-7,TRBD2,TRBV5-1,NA,TGCGCCAGCAGCTTGGCCCGGGGGGACTACGAGCAGTACTTC,CASSLARGDYEQYF
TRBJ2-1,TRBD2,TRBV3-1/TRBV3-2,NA,TGTGCCAGCAGCCATAGCGCGGGAGGGGGTGTTTCCTACAATGAGCAGTTCTTC,CASSHSAGGGVSYNEQFF
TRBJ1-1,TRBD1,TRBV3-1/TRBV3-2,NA,TGTGCCAGCAGCCAAGTTCCAGGGGGTGACACTGAAGCTTTCTTT,CASSQVPGGDTEAFF
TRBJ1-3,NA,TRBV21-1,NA,TGTGCCAGCAGCAAAAATAGACAAACCAACTCTGGAAACACCATATATTTT,CASSKNRQTNSGNTIYF
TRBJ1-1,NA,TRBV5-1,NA,TGCGCCAGCAGCTTGGACAGGATGAACACTGAAGCTTTCTTT,CASSLDRMNTEAFF
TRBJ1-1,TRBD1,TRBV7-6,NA,TGTGCCAGCAGCACACGGACAGGGGCCGAAGCTTTCTTT,CASSTRTGAEAFF
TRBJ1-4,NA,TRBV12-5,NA,TGTGCTAGTGGTTTGGTACGTAGGGGGAAAGGGGAAGGGGAAAAACTGTTTTTT,CASGLVRRGKGEGEKLFF